The 15 T cell receptor beta chains given below trace back to one sample, sequenced in a study of vaccination effects on CD4 cells after COVID-19. These receptors' targets are unknown. A roughly ten-day culture period preceded the isolation of CD4+ T cells. Of the BNT162b2 and mRNA-1273 vaccines, participants received two doses of one or the other. Repertoires were generated with immunoSEQ multiplex PCR, while TCRdb's copy carries only in-frame clones and drops some. The sample records tens of thousands of clones, roughly 73% being singletons. The specimen was CD4+ T cells from PBMCs cultured without peptide, collected after COVID-19 vaccination. These receptors were obtained from a human donor who received a COVID-19 vaccine.

The table lists this clone with a few counts. J is TRBJ1-3 and V is TRBV5-1; D might be TRBD1 (6 bases). The V gene lost 0 bases and the J gene lost 4 bases, with 14 bases spanning the gap. Germline values: CDR1 SGHRS, CDR2 YFSETQ. The CDR3 is 16 residues long. In DNA form, the CDR3 reads TGCGCCAGCAGCTTGGAGGCAGGGGTTACCGGAAACACCATATATTTT. It codes for CASSLEAGVTGNTIYF.

V is TRBV4-1 and J is TRBJ2-5; D is possibly TRBD1 (6 bases). V lost 0 bases to trimming and J lost 9 bases, with 11 bases between them. The germline V gene has CDR1 MGHRA and CDR2 YSYEKL. The CDR3 loop spans 13 amino acids. CDR3 sequence (DNA): TGCGCCAGCAGCCAAGATATCGAGGGGGCCCAGTACTTC. Translation gives CASSQDIEGAQYF.

The chain combines TRBV5-1 with TRBJ2-5; D perhaps matches TRBD2 (7 bases). The CDR3 runs 15 residues. CDR1 and CDR2 from the germline V gene are SGHRS and YFSETQ. V dropped 4 bases and J dropped 5 bases, with 18 bases sitting between them. This CDR3 reads CASSPVWGGLETQYF. The CDR3 DNA is TGCGCCAGCAGCCCGGTCTGGGGGGGCCTGGAGACCCAGTACTTC.

In its sample, this clone was seen a few times. This chain links TRBV10-3 with TRBJ1-4, with D tentatively TRBD1 (5 bases). Germline V gene lookup returns CDR1 ENHRY and CDR2 SYGVKD. CDR3 size: 15 residues. V lost 9 bases, J lost 10 bases, and 24 bases lay in between. The CDR3 spells CAISAQGIGIGKLFF. The DNA of the CDR3 is TGTGCCATTTCAGCCCAGGGAATAGGCATCGGAAAACTGTTTTTT.

This clone has just one count. The chain has TRBV7-9 and TRBJ2-5, with TRBD1 identical over 8 bases. Germline values: CDR1 SEHNR, CDR2 FQNEAQ (reference sequence). The CDR3 contains 16 residues. V lost 5 bases to trimming and J lost 2 bases; unmatched junction nucleotides: 10. CDR3 nucleotide sequence: TGTGCCAGCAGCAGAACTACCAGGACAGGGCAAGAGACCCAGTACTTC. Encoded protein: CASSRTTRTGQETQYF.

The chain joins TRBV6-1 to TRBJ1-2; D is perhaps TRBD1 (5 bases). Between the trimmed V and J ends, which lost 0 bases and 1 base, there was a span of 12 bases. The CDR3 has 16 residues. Per the germline V gene, CDR1 is MNHNS and CDR2 is SASEGT. CDR3 in DNA: TGTGCCAGCAGTGAAGCTCGAGGGACGAGTAACTATGGCTACACCTTC. It codes for CASSEARGTSNYGYTF.

The chain links TRBV18 to TRBJ1-2, with 9 bases lining up with TRBD1. This CDR3 is built from 17 residues. V trimming: 3 bases; J trimming: 5 bases; junction bases outside the gene matches: 13. Germline CDR1 is KGHSH and CDR2 is LQKENI. The CDR3 spells CASSPLSRDRVGYGYTF. DNA of the CDR3: TGTGCCAGCTCACCCCTGTCCCGGGACAGGGTGGGGTATGGCTACACCTTC.

V usage is TRBV6-6 and J usage is TRBJ1-5, with D maybe TRBD1 (5 bases). The CDR3 is made up of 14 amino acids. Germline loops: CDR1 MNHNY, CDR2 SVGAGI (reference sequence). Trimming removed 8 bases from V and 3 bases from J, with 14 bases in between. The CDR3 reads CASGRQRSNQPQHF. The DNA of the CDR3 is TGTGCCAGCGGAAGACAGAGATCCAATCAGCCCCAGCATTTT.

The V and J genes are TRBV30 and TRBJ1-6; 11 bases are shared with TRBD1. This CDR3 comprises 18 residues. Losses at the gene ends were 3 bases for V and 2 bases for J; bases not matched to a gene: 9. Germline values: CDR1 GTSNPN, CDR2 SVGIG (reference sequence). The DNA of the CDR3 is TGTGCCTGGAGCCCCCGGACAGGGGGCCCAACCTATAATTCACCCCTCCACTTT. Translating gives CAWSPRTGGPTYNSPLHF.

The V call is TRBV5-4, the J call TRBJ1-6; 9 nucleotides match TRBD1. After removal of 3 bases from V and 5 bases from J, the junction contained 3 bases not matched to a gene. Germline CDR1 is SGHNT and CDR2 is YYREEE (reference sequence). The length of the CDR3 is 15 residues. CDR3: CASSSRTGDNSPLHF. The CDR3 coding sequence is TGTGCCAGCAGCTCGAGGACAGGGGATAATTCACCCCTCCACTTT.

This clone came up a few times. The chain is built from TRBV5-1 and TRBJ1-5; D not certain. Germline V gene sequence: CDR1 SGHRS, CDR2 YFSETQ. The CDR3 length is 16 residues. V was shortened by 5 bases and J by 3 bases, with 18 bases between the two germline ends. In nucleotides, the CDR3 is TGCGCCAGCAGGGCCAAGACAAGTAAGAACAATCAGCCCCAGCATTTT. Amino acids: CASRAKTSKNNQPQHF.

This clone was picked up a small number of times. V is TRBV30 and J is TRBJ1-1, with D possibly being TRBD1 (6 bases). The CDR3 spans 14 residues. Germline-derived CDR1 and CDR2 are GTSNPN and SVGIG (reference sequence). The ends were cut back, 0 bases at V and 1 base at J, with 9 bases in the middle. The DNA of the CDR3 is TGTGCCTGGAGTGTACTCAGGGGGAACACTGAAGCTTTCTTT. Protein: CAWSVLRGNTEAFF.

The V call is TRBV10-2, the J call TRBJ1-1; 8 nucleotides match TRBD1. V lost 6 bases to trimming and J lost 5 bases; unmatched junction nucleotides: 5. CDR1 is WSHSY, CDR2 SAAADI, per germline. CDR3 length equals 13 residues. DNA for the CDR3: TGCGCCAGCAGAACTACAGGGGGTACTGAAGCTTTCTTT. Its translation is CASRTTGGTEAFF.

The chain couples TRBV5-5 to TRBJ1-2; the D gene is possibly TRBD1 (5 bases). Trimming stripped 2 bases from V and 7 bases from J, with 12 bases between. From germline, CDR1 is SGHKS and CDR2 YYEKEE (reference sequence). The CDR3 spans 13 residues. Here the CDR3 DNA reads TGTGCCAGCAGCTTTTTTGGGGGGTCTGGCTACACCTTC. As protein: CASSFFGGSGYTF.

The J gene is TRBJ2-2, the V gene TRBV18, with D unclear. This CDR3 contains 14 residues. V was cut by 6 bases and J by 0 bases, with 8 bases left in between. Per the germline V gene, CDR1 is KGHSH and CDR2 is LQKENI. The CDR3 nucleotides are TGTGCCAGCTCGCAAACAGCGAACACCGGGGAGCTGTTTTTT. Amino acids: CASSQTANTGELFF.